This T cell receptor (beta chain) stems from a study of shared clonotypes between healthy human individuals. Study-level results: Estimated richness values were generally larger in naive subsets than in memory subsets.

On this clone: Its antigen is still unknown.

The repertoire was sequenced with immunoSEQ multiplex PCR; TCRdb's copy has only in-frame clones and lacks some. The data show roughly 640,000 clones, less than 85% seen once. This TCR derives from a woman under 40 in good health. Source material: memory CD4+ T cells sorted from blood. As to subset: CD45RA-negative fraction.

In DNA form, the CDR3 reads TGTGCCAGCGGTCGAGGTGGCGGGACGACCGGGGAGCTGTTTTTT. Residues: CASGRGGGTTGELFF. The chain employs TRBV27 and TRBJ2-2, with D possibly TRBD2 on 6 matching bases. The ends were cut back, 8 bases at V and 5 bases at J, with 18 bases in the middle. The CDR3 covers 15 residues. Germline CDR1 and CDR2: MNHEY and SMNVEV (reference sequence).